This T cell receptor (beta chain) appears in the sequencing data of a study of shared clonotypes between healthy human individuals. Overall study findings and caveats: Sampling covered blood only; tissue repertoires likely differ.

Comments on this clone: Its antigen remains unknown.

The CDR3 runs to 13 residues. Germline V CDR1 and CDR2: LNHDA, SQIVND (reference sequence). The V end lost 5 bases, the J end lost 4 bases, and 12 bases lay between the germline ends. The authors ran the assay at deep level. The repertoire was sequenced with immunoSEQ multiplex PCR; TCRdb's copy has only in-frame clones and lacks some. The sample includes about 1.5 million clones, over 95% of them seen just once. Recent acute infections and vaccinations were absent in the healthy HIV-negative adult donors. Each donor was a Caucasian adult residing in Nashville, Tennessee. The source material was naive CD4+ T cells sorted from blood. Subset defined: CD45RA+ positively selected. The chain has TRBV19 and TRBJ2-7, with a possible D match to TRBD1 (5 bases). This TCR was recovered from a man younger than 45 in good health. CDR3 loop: CASSLLKGYEQYF. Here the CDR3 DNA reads TGTGCCAGTAGTTTATTAAAGGGGTACGAGCAGTACTTC.